This is a list of T cell receptor beta chains from one sample in a study of PD-L1 blockade in urothelial cancer. Profiling relied on immunoSEQ multiplex PCR, and the TCRdb table lists in-frame clones only, not all of them. The sample contains about 120,000 clones, less than 95% of which appear only once. The sequencing used PBMCs, collected around atezolizumab (anti-PD-L1) treatment. Every receptor here comes from a man in his sixties with urothelial cancer. The CDR3 runs from the conserved cysteine through the conserved F or W. The order of the fields is clone size, J gene, V gene, D gene, CDR3 DNA, CDR3 protein. D genes are given only for firm matches. Size is stated for part of the rows, as once, few or many counts, or as a class when the clone is expanded.

abundance: .; j_gene: TRBJ2-5; v_gene: TRBV30; d_gene: .; CDR3nt: TGTGCCTGGAGCTCTAGCGAGTTGGAGACCCAGTACTTC; CDR3aa: CAWSSSELETQYF
abundance: .; j_gene: TRBJ2-1; v_gene: TRBV29-1; d_gene: .; CDR3nt: TGCAGCGTTGAACCGGGACACAGTAACAATGAGCAGTTCTTC; CDR3aa: CSVEPGHSNNEQFF
abundance: .; j_gene: TRBJ2-1; v_gene: TRBV4-3; d_gene: .; CDR3nt: TGCGCCAGCAGCCAAACCAGTGGGGGAGGTGGCTACAATGAGCAGTTCTTC; CDR3aa: CASSQTSGGGGYNEQFF
abundance: .; j_gene: TRBJ2-2; v_gene: TRBV5-6; d_gene: .; CDR3nt: TGTGCCAGCAGCTTGGCTCTAGCGATCGGGGAGCTGTTTTTT; CDR3aa: CASSLALAIGELFF
abundance: .; j_gene: TRBJ1-2; v_gene: TRBV7-2; d_gene: TRBD1; CDR3nt: TGTGCCAGCAGCGGACAGCGACAGGGGAACTATGGCTACACCTTC; CDR3aa: CASSGQRQGNYGYTF
abundance: .; j_gene: TRBJ2-7; v_gene: TRBV6-5; d_gene: TRBD1; CDR3nt: TGTGCCAGCAGTTACTCCACTCCCGGGACAGGGGGTGAGCAGTACTTC; CDR3aa: CASSYSTPGTGGEQYF
abundance: few; j_gene: TRBJ1-6; v_gene: TRBV7-9; d_gene: .; CDR3nt: TGTGCCAGCAACCTCGCGGGGACGGATTCACCCCTCCACTTT; CDR3aa: CASNLAGTDSPLHF
abundance: .; j_gene: TRBJ2-3; v_gene: TRBV4-1; d_gene: TRBD1; CDR3nt: TGCGCCAGCAGCCAAGATGTAAGACAGGGCCCAGATACGCAGTATTTT; CDR3aa: CASSQDVRQGPDTQYF
abundance: .; j_gene: TRBJ1-6; v_gene: TRBV28; d_gene: .; CDR3nt: TGTGCCAGCAGTCCCCTCCGCCAGGGAAATTCACCCCTCCACTTT; CDR3aa: CASSPLRQGNSPLHF
abundance: .; j_gene: TRBJ2-3; v_gene: TRBV7-3; d_gene: .; CDR3nt: TGTGCCAGCAGCCCTGGGGTCGCGGGGACGCAGTATTTT; CDR3aa: CASSPGVAGTQYF
abundance: .; j_gene: TRBJ2-7; v_gene: TRBV7-3; d_gene: TRBD2; CDR3nt: TGTGCCAGCAGCTGGACTAGCGGGGGGCCTTACGAGCAGTACTTC; CDR3aa: CASSWTSGGPYEQYF
abundance: once; j_gene: TRBJ2-5; v_gene: TRBV11-1; d_gene: TRBD2; CDR3nt: TGTGCCAGCAGCCCAGCGGGACGGCTCCAAGAGACCCAGTACTTC; CDR3aa: CASSPAGRLQETQYF
abundance: .; j_gene: TRBJ1-3; v_gene: TRBV5-6; d_gene: .; CDR3nt: TGTGCCAGCAGCCCGTACTCTGGAAACACCATATATTTT; CDR3aa: CASSPYSGNTIYF
abundance: .; j_gene: TRBJ1-1; v_gene: TRBV18; d_gene: TRBD1; CDR3nt: TGTGCCAGTTCGACAGGGAATGAGGAGGACACTGAAGCTTTCTTT; CDR3aa: CASSTGNEEDTEAFF
abundance: .; j_gene: TRBJ2-3; v_gene: TRBV11-3; d_gene: TRBD2; CDR3nt: TGTGCCAGCAGCTCTGGGACTAGCGGGGGGGCTTGGGATACGCAGTATTTT; CDR3aa: CASSSGTSGGAWDTQYF
abundance: .; j_gene: TRBJ2-3; v_gene: TRBV9; d_gene: .; CDR3nt: TGTGCCAGCAGCGTATCGTCGGGAGGCACAGATACGCAGTATTTT; CDR3aa: CASSVSSGGTDTQYF
abundance: .; j_gene: TRBJ1-5; v_gene: TRBV28; d_gene: .; CDR3nt: TGTGCCAGCAGCCCCGTTGGCCAGCCCCAGCATTTT; CDR3aa: CASSPVGQPQHF
abundance: .; j_gene: TRBJ1-3; v_gene: TRBV7-8; d_gene: .; CDR3nt: TGTGCCAGCAGCCTAGGCAGGGGCCTCTCTGGAAACACCATATATTTT; CDR3aa: CASSLGRGLSGNTIYF
abundance: .; j_gene: TRBJ1-5; v_gene: TRBV30; d_gene: TRBD1; CDR3nt: TGTGCCTGGAGTCTTGGGACAGATCAGCCCCAGCATTTT; CDR3aa: CAWSLGTDQPQHF
abundance: .; j_gene: TRBJ2-7; v_gene: TRBV5-1; d_gene: TRBD1; CDR3nt: TGCGCCAGCAGCTTGGTTTCAGGGGGTTTCAACGAGCAGTACTTC; CDR3aa: CASSLVSGGFNEQYF
abundance: .; j_gene: TRBJ2-7; v_gene: TRBV1; d_gene: .; CDR3nt: TGCACCAGCAGCCAAGGGAAAGGGGGAAGCGACGAGCAGTACTTC; CDR3aa: CTSSQGKGGSDEQYF
abundance: .; j_gene: TRBJ1-1; v_gene: TRBV28; d_gene: .; CDR3nt: TGTGCCAGCAGTTCCCGAGGTAGGGGTGGGTACACTGAAGCTTTCTTT; CDR3aa: CASSSRGRGGYTEAFF
abundance: .; j_gene: TRBJ2-2; v_gene: TRBV7-3; d_gene: TRBD2; CDR3nt: TGTGCCAGCAGCATGGGACTAGCGGGTCCATTCACCGGGGAGCTGTTTTTT; CDR3aa: CASSMGLAGPFTGELFF
abundance: .; j_gene: TRBJ2-7; v_gene: TRBV28; d_gene: .; CDR3nt: TGTGCCAGCAGTTCCCGTCCGGGGGCCTACGAGCAGTACTTC; CDR3aa: CASSSRPGAYEQYF
abundance: .; j_gene: TRBJ2-7; v_gene: TRBV7-2; d_gene: TRBD2; CDR3nt: TGTGCCAGCAGCTCCCGAATTGGGCGGGAGGTCTACGAGCAGTACTTC; CDR3aa: CASSSRIGREVYEQYF
abundance: .; j_gene: TRBJ1-1; v_gene: TRBV18; d_gene: TRBD1; CDR3nt: TGTGCCAGCTCACCACAGGGGGCGTTTATTAAGAACACTGAAGCTTTCTTT; CDR3aa: CASSPQGAFIKNTEAFF
abundance: .; j_gene: TRBJ2-7; v_gene: TRBV7-2; d_gene: TRBD2; CDR3nt: TGTGCCAGCAGCTTAGGGAGGCGGGGGGGCTTCTACGAGCAGTACTTC; CDR3aa: CASSLGRRGGFYEQYF
abundance: .; j_gene: TRBJ1-5; v_gene: TRBV6-1; d_gene: TRBD1; CDR3nt: TGTGCCAGCAGTGTGATGGGACAGGCTAGCAATCAGCCCCAGCATTTT; CDR3aa: CASSVMGQASNQPQHF
abundance: .; j_gene: TRBJ2-1; v_gene: TRBV18; d_gene: .; CDR3nt: TGTGCCAGCTCACCACCCGGCAGCGGAGGGTGGGGTGAGCAGTTCTTC; CDR3aa: CASSPPGSGGWGEQFF
abundance: .; j_gene: TRBJ2-7; v_gene: TRBV4-3; d_gene: .; CDR3nt: TGCGCCAGCAGCCAAGGGGCGACAGCGAATCAAGACGAGCAGTACTTC; CDR3aa: CASSQGATANQDEQYF
abundance: .; j_gene: TRBJ2-5; v_gene: TRBV29-1; d_gene: TRBD2; CDR3nt: TGCAGCGTCCGGACTAGCGGGGGTGAGACCCAGTACTTC; CDR3aa: CSVRTSGGETQYF
abundance: .; j_gene: TRBJ2-3; v_gene: TRBV5-1; d_gene: TRBD2; CDR3nt: TGCGCCAGCAGCTTTTCCGCTTTGGAAGCGGGGGTGGAAGATACGCAGTATTTT; CDR3aa: CASSFSALEAGVEDTQYF
abundance: once; j_gene: TRBJ2-3; v_gene: TRBV19; d_gene: TRBD2; CDR3nt: TGTGCCAGTCGCCGGGGCGGGAGGTTCTCAGATACGCAGTATTTT; CDR3aa: CASRRGGRFSDTQYF
abundance: .; j_gene: TRBJ2-3; v_gene: TRBV6-1; d_gene: .; CDR3nt: TGTGCCAGCTCTGAGGGAGATACGCAGTATTTT; CDR3aa: CASSEGDTQYF
abundance: .; j_gene: TRBJ2-7; v_gene: TRBV28; d_gene: .; CDR3nt: TGTGCCAGCAGTCCTCGGGGGTACTACGAGCAGTACTTC; CDR3aa: CASSPRGYYEQYF
abundance: .; j_gene: TRBJ2-1; v_gene: TRBV28; d_gene: .; CDR3nt: TGTGGGAGCTACGGGAGCGGCTCCTACAATGAGCAGTTCTTC; CDR3aa: CGSYGSGSYNEQFF
abundance: .; j_gene: TRBJ2-5; v_gene: TRBV11-3; d_gene: .; CDR3nt: TGTGCCAGCAGCTTAGGGGAGCTTGGGACCCAGTACTTC; CDR3aa: CASSLGELGTQYF
abundance: .; j_gene: TRBJ2-2; v_gene: TRBV18; d_gene: TRBD1; CDR3nt: TGTGCCAGCTCACCGAGACAGGGCCCCCACACCGGGGAGCTGTTTTTT; CDR3aa: CASSPRQGPHTGELFF
abundance: .; j_gene: TRBJ1-2; v_gene: TRBV6-6; d_gene: .; CDR3nt: TGTGCCAGCTCTTACCCCCCAGACTATGGCTACACCTTC; CDR3aa: CASSYPPDYGYTF
abundance: .; j_gene: TRBJ1-1; v_gene: TRBV5-1; d_gene: .; CDR3nt: TGCGCCAGCAGCTTGGCCGAGGGGGACACTGAAGCTTTCTTT; CDR3aa: CASSLAEGDTEAFF